The 23 T cell receptor beta chains below were found in one sample sequenced in a study of regulatory T cells in long-lasting Graves disease. Assembly of TCR beta libraries relied on iRepertoire HTBI primers together with Arm-PCR of CDR3 regions. TCRdb processed the multiplex PCR reads anew with MiXCR; each CDR3 protein has one entry. The sample records some 350,000 distinct CDR3 sequences, roughly 16% being singletons. Described time point: newly diagnosed GD, antithyroid drugs for less than 3 months. PBMC-derived RNA was used for the TCR library. The data also belong to a second study, concerning T cells in Graves' hyperthyroidism and ophthalmopathy.

Sequenced material: peripheral blood mononuclear cells (PBMCs), taken at new diagnosis, from a patient treated with antithyroid drugs. The receptors originated from a woman between 18 and 29 years old with Graves disease.

This clonotype was recorded a few times. The rearrangement links TRBV5-4 to TRBJ2-1; tentative D call: TRBD2 (6 bases). Trimming took 5 bases from V and 12 from J, leaving 21 bases between them. Germline CDR1 SGHNT, CDR2 YYREEE (reference sequence). The CDR3 loop spans 14 amino acids. CDR3 nucleotide sequence: TGTGCCAGCAGGAACCTCGCGGGCACGGAGGGGCAGTTCTTC. Its translation is CASRNLAGTEGQFF.

This clonotype was seen at least ten times. The chain has TRBV20-1 and TRBJ1-2; 7 positions agree with TRBD1. Germline CDR1 is DFQATT and CDR2 is SNEGSKA (reference sequence). J gave up 8 bases and V 5 bases, and 14 bases lay outside the gene matches. The CDR3 loop spans 14 amino acids. The CDR3 region has the DNA TGCAGTGCTGACTCGACAGGGACGCTTCGGGGCTACACCTTC. Protein: CSADSTGTLRGYTF.

The CDR3 loop reads CASSQTGVPADTQYF. The DNA of the CDR3 is TGTGCCAGCAGCCAGACGGGGGTGCCGGCAGATACGCAGTATTTT. The chain uses TRBV3-1 and TRBJ2-3, with a possible D match to TRBD2 (6 bases). CDR3 length: 15 amino acids. Germline CDR1 and CDR2: LGHDT and YNNKEL (reference sequence). V shed 3 bases and J shed 4 bases, with 14 bases lying between them.

This chain connects TRBV19 to TRBJ1-6; a weak D match, TRBD1 (5 bases). Deletions cut 5 bases from V and 6 bases from J, with 14 bases between. This CDR3 region has 15 residues. Germline V CDR1 and CDR2: LNHDA, SQIVND (reference sequence). DNA of the CDR3: TGTGCCAGTAGTCCGGGGCCGACGGGTAATTCACCCCTCCACTTT. Amino acids: CASSPGPTGNSPLHF. The full variable domain, rest sourced from reference TRBV19 and TRBJ1-6, is DGGITQSPKYLFRKEGQNVTLSCEQNLNHDAMYWYRQDPGQGLRLIYYSQIVNDFQKGDIAEGYSVSREKKESFPLTVTSAQKNPTAFYLCASSPGPTGNSPLHFGNGTRLTVT.

Many counts were recorded for this clonotype. This chain's CDR3 is CASSLEVQGADTQYF. The CDR3 DNA follows: TGTGCCAGCAGCTTAGAGGTCCAGGGTGCAGATACGCAGTATTTT. This chain joins TRBV11-2 and TRBJ2-3; D is possibly TRBD1 (5 bases). CDR1 is SGHAT, CDR2 FQNNGV, per germline. The length of the CDR3 is 15 residues. Trimming pared 0 bases from V and 4 bases from J, leaving 11 bases between.

In its sample, this clonotype was seen a few times. V gene TRBV12-5 combines with J gene TRBJ2-5; D might be TRBD2 (7 bases). Germline loops: CDR1 LGHNT, CDR2 FRNRAP. Trimming removed 2 bases at V and 7 bases at J, with 20 bases between. This CDR3 region has 16 residues. The CDR3 spells CASGLYIQGGMGTQYF. The CDR3 DNA reads as TGTGCTAGTGGTTTGTATATACAGGGAGGGATGGGGACCCAGTACTTC.

V usage is TRBV28 and J usage is TRBJ1-2, with D tentatively TRBD1 (5 bases). V was shortened by 2 bases and J by 0 bases, with 10 bases between the two germline ends. CDR1 is MDHEN, CDR2 SYDVKM, per germline. The length of the CDR3 is 15 residues. As DNA, the CDR3 is TGTGCCAGCAGTTTACCGGGGACCTCTAACTATGGCTACACCTTC. This translates into CASSLPGTSNYGYTF.

This clonotype was detected many times. The gene calls are TRBV3-1 and TRBJ1-5, with D possibly TRBD1 on 6 matching bases. V was cut by 8 bases and J by 2 bases, with 10 bases left in between. Germline V gene sequence: CDR1 LGHDT, CDR2 YNNKEL (reference sequence). CDR3 size: 13 residues. CDR3 in DNA: TGTGCCAGCGGGGGCTCAGGCAATCAGCCCCAGCATTTT. This encodes CASGGSGNQPQHF.

This clonotype has a count of ten or more. This chain joins TRBV14 and TRBJ2-5; D may be TRBD1 or TRBD2 (5 bases each). In germline, CDR1 is SGHDN, CDR2 FVKESK. Trimming took off 1 base at V and 5 bases at J, with 8 bases between the two ends. The CDR3 spans 13 residues. This chain's CDR3 is CASSQGGPETQYF. CDR3 nucleotide sequence: TGTGCCAGCAGCCAAGGGGGACCGGAGACCCAGTACTTC.

The rearrangement links TRBV6-9 to TRBJ2-2; D is undetermined. This CDR3 is 14 amino acids long. V was shortened by 3 bases and J by 6 bases, with 11 bases between the two germline ends. The germline V gene has CDR1 MNHGY and CDR2 SVAAGI. The CDR3 here is CASSYEAGSGELFF. Here the CDR3 DNA reads TGTGCCAGCAGTTACGAGGCCGGGTCCGGGGAGCTGTTTTTT.

This clonotype was recorded many times. The rearrangement links TRBV28 to TRBJ2-5, with D perhaps given as TRBD1 or TRBD2 (6 bases each). V lost 6 bases and J lost 0, with 17 bases in between. Germline V gene lookup returns CDR1 MDHEN and CDR2 SYDVKM. The CDR3 runs to 16 residues. The CDR3 sequence is CASSSRGVVNQETQYF. The CDR3 nucleotides are TGTGCCAGCAGCTCTAGGGGGGTAGTAAACCAAGAGACCCAGTACTTC.

This clonotype was counted many times. This chain uses TRBV2 with TRBJ2-5; 8 nucleotides line up with TRBD1. The ends lost 9 bases at V and 6 bases at J; junction bases unmatched: 9. Germline loops: CDR1 SNHLY, CDR2 FYNNEI. The CDR3 loop spans 13 amino acids. CDR3 loop: CARGPGGGQTQYF. Here the CDR3 DNA reads TGTGCCAGGGGACCAGGGGGCGGACAGACCCAGTACTTC.

This clonotype was observed many times. The V call is TRBV19, the J call TRBJ2-1; no firm D call. Trimming took 3 bases from V and 7 from J, leaving 13 bases between them. The germline gives CDR1 LNHDA, CDR2 SQIVND (reference sequence). CDR3 length: 14 amino acids. This chain's CDR3 is CASSIGLVLNEQFF. The CDR3 DNA sequence: TGTGCCAGTAGTATTGGGCTAGTCCTGAATGAGCAGTTCTTC.

This clonotype was observed a few times. The chain is built from TRBV6-1 and TRBJ1-5; 9 bases line up with TRBD1. Germline trimming cut 6 bases from V and 1 base from J; bases unmatched to any gene: 10. CDR1 and CDR2 from the germline V gene are MNHNS and SASEGT. CDR3 length: 17 residues. The CDR3 spells CASSPGQGLESNQPQHF. The DNA of the CDR3 is TGTGCCAGCAGCCCGGGACAGGGTCTTGAAAGCAATCAGCCCCAGCATTTT.

In its sample, this clonotype was seen many times. The chain joins TRBV7-9 to TRBJ2-7; D is ambiguous. V was shortened by 2 bases and J by 6 bases, with 2 bases between the two germline ends. From germline, CDR1 is SEHNR and CDR2 FQNEAQ (reference sequence). There are 10 residues in the CDR3. The CDR3 DNA reads as TGTGCCAGCAGCTTACTCGAGCAGTACTTC. This encodes CASSLLEQYF.

This clonotype was recorded at least ten times. This chain uses TRBV2 with TRBJ2-7; D gene unclear. This CDR3 region has 11 residues. Germline lookup yields CDR1 SNHLY and CDR2 FYNNEI. V shed 10 bases and J shed 3 bases, with 10 bases lying between them. The CDR3 sequence is CATGSGYEQYF. CDR3 in DNA: TGTGCCACCGGAAGTGGCTACGAGCAGTACTTC.

The chain joins TRBV30 to TRBJ2-7; 13 bases are shared with TRBD2. Trimming took 1 base from V and 0 from J; bases not matched to a gene: 6. CDR1 is GTSNPN, CDR2 SVGIG, per germline (reference sequence). CDR3 length equals 17 residues. The DNA of the CDR3 is TGTGCCTGGAGTGCCGGGACTAGCGGGATAAGCTCCTACGAGCAGTACTTC. Translated: CAWSAGTSGISSYEQYF.

Many counts were recorded for this clonotype. One end of the junction is discordant with germline, which a read error may explain. The chain recombines TRBV7-9 with TRBJ2-3; no reliable D call. This CDR3 region has 14 residues. Germline assignment: CDR1 SEHNR and CDR2 FQNEAQ (reference sequence). This chain's CDR3 is CAGSPSTGTDTQYF. The CDR3 region has the DNA TGTGCCGGCAGCCCATCCACGGGCACAGATACGCAGTATTTT.

This clonotype was recorded many times. The chain combines TRBV5-1 with TRBJ2-5, with 9 bases fitting TRBD2. CDR3 length: 17 residues. Germline values: CDR1 SGHRS, CDR2 YFSETQ. V gave up 0 bases and J gave up 2 bases; unmatched junction bases: 8. The CDR3, as DNA: TGCGCCAGCAGCTTGGGTTTAGCGGGGGTCGCACAAGAGACCCAGTACTTC. Translating it yields CASSLGLAGVAQETQYF. Complete variable domain (other parts from reference TRBV5-1 and TRBJ2-5): KAGVTQTPRYLIKTRGQQVTLSCSPISGHRSVSWYQQTPGQGLQFLFEYFSETQRNKGNFPGRFSGRQFSNSRSEMNVSTLELGDSALYLCASSLGLAGVAQETQYFGPGTRLLVL.

This clonotype has ten or more counts. The V gene is TRBV11-1, the J gene TRBJ2-6; 8 bases agree with TRBD2. CDR1 and CDR2 from the germline V gene are SGHAT and FQDESV (reference sequence). The V segment lost 0 bases and the J segment 0 bases; nucleotides outside the gene matches: 1. The length of the CDR3 is 17 residues. CDR3 in amino acids: CASSLAGTSSGANVLTF. The DNA for the CDR3 is TGTGCCAGCAGCTTAGCGGGGACTAGCTCTGGGGCCAACGTCCTGACTTTC.

The V call is TRBV19, the J call TRBJ1-5; 9 nucleotides agree with TRBD1. The CDR3 is 16 amino acids. CDR1 and CDR2 from the germline V gene are LNHDA and SQIVND (reference sequence). V gave up 4 bases and J gave up 3 bases; unmatched junction bases: 7. The CDR3 DNA reads as TGTGCCAGTAGTAGAGGGACAGGGCGGAACAATCAGCCCCAGCATTTT. Translated: CASSRGTGRNNQPQHF.

This clonotype was found a few times. The chain links TRBV4-1 to TRBJ2-5; TRBD2 matches at 7 bases. Germline-derived CDR1 and CDR2 are MGHRA and YSYEKL. The CDR3 consists of 16 residues. Losses at the gene ends were 0 bases for V and 4 bases for J; bases not matched to a gene: 8. The CDR3 nucleotides are TGCGCCAGCAGCCAAGAGGGCGGGGGAGCACGAGAGACCCAGTACTTC. Protein: CASSQEGGGARETQYF.

This clonotype was counted ten times or more. The V and J genes are TRBV11-3 and TRBJ2-1, with D possibly matching TRBD1 (5 bases). Germline V gene lookup returns CDR1 SGHNT and CDR2 YENEEA. V lost 5 bases and J lost 10, with 12 bases in between. This CDR3 is built from 12 residues. The CDR3 spells CASSGRKGEQFF. The CDR3 DNA reads TGTGCCAGCAGCGGGCGGAAGGGGGAGCAGTTCTTC.